This TCR beta chain comes out of a study of T cell clonotyping in hematopoietic cell transplantation. Overall study: Recipients' pretransplant samples followed cytoreduction.

Turning to this clone: The target antigen is unknown.

Profiling relied on immunoSEQ multiplex PCR, and the TCRdb table lists in-frame clones only, not all of them. The table has 26,000 or so clones, roughly 85% seen once. General study findings and limits: Broader posttransplant TCR repertoire diversity was predicted by graft donor and pretransplant recipient Inverse Simpson Index values.

The CDR3 consists of 13 residues. V was cut by 7 bases and J by 5 bases, with 14 bases left in between. Looked up from germline, CDR1 is MDHEN and CDR2 is SYDVKM. Time point of the sample: recipient sample about 28 days before transplant, after cytoreduction. The sample was peripheral blood mononuclear cells, taken before stem cell transplant. This sequence was found in a man aged 35 to 55 with acute myeloid leukemia. Some clones in this sample may be carry-over from other donors' samples. The chain recombines TRBV28 with TRBJ1-2, with D perhaps TRBD1 (6 bases). The CDR3 DNA reads TGTGCCAGCAACCGGGACACGGGATATGGCTACACCTTC. Translating it yields CASNRDTGYGYTF.